This T cell receptor beta chain was obtained from a study of T cell repertoires in cytomegalovirus infection. V lost 4 bases, J lost 1 base, and 4 bases stayed unmatched. The CDR3 is 15 residues long. The V gene's germline CDR1 is MNHEY and CDR2 SMNVEV (reference sequence). TCRdb passed the reads through MiXCR, listing each CDR3 protein once. The table records around 630,000 distinct CDR3 sequences, 20% to 25% of them present only once. This receptor was taken from a human donor in good health (CMV status not recorded). Some clones in this sample may be carry-over from other donors' samples. Sequenced: CD8+ T cells from PBMCs. The chain couples TRBV27 to TRBJ2-1, with 7 bases that match TRBD1. The CDR3 loop is CASSSQGRSYNEQFF. The CDR3, as DNA: TGTGCCAGCAGTTCACAGGGGCGGTCCTACAATGAGCAGTTCTTC.